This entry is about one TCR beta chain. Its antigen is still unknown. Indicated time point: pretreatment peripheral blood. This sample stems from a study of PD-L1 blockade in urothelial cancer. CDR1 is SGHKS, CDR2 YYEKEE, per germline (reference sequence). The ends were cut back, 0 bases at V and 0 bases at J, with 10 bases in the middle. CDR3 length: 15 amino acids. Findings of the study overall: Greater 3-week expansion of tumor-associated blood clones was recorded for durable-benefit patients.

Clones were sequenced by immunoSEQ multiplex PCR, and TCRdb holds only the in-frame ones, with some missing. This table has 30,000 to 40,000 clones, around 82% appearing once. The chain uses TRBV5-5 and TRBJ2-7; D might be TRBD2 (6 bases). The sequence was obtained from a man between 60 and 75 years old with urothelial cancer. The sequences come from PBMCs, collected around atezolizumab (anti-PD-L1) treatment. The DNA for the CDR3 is TGTGCCAGCAGCTTGGGGGACTCAAACTCCTACGAGCAGTACTTC. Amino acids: CASSLGDSNSYEQYF.